What follows describes a single T cell receptor (beta chain). The germline V gene has CDR1 SQVTM and CDR2 ANQGSEA. V lost 5 bases and J 0 bases, leaving 7 bases between the germline ends. This CDR3 is built from 12 residues. These data originate in a study of blood T cell repertoires in COVID-19. Across the whole study: The origin of the acute and convalescent COVID-19 samples was the United States, Italy and Spain. PBMCs, B-cell-depleted T cells, or T cells provided the cDNA or gDNA that made up the material.

In the original processing: Estimates of nucleated cell counts were drawn from the amplification of reference gene primers. Profiling relied on immunoSEQ multiplex PCR, and the TCRdb table lists in-frame clones only, not all of them. The V and J calls and clone size come from that table; D and trimming were worked out from the DNA. The sample has about 390,000 clones, more than 70% seen once. The TCR was taken from a woman aged 55-69 years with COVID-19, enrolled during active disease. The V and J genes are TRBV29-1 and TRBJ1-2, with no clear D. The material sequenced was peripheral blood. CDR3 sequence (DNA): TGCAGCGTTCAGGTATCTAACTATGGCTACACCTTC. Protein sequence: CSVQVSNYGYTF.